The clone carrying this T cell receptor (beta chain) was seen only a few times. Its specificity is unknown. The entry originates in a study of cytomegalovirus exposure and HLA in healthy donors. Study in general: Roughly 180 million T cells yielded 120 million or so unique TCR beta sequences, as an earlier analysis found.

Regarding the study as a whole: Other equally common chains were less clonally expanded than HLA-associated TCR beta chains, a later analysis showed. Sequencing likely caused a cluster of highly shared sequence variants.

V shed 0 bases and J shed 5 bases, with 8 bases lying between them. The CDR3 is 14 residues long. CDR1 and CDR2 (germline): SEHNR, FQNEAQ (reference sequence). This PCR relied on a set of 60 Vbeta primers and 13 Jbeta primers. Measured with immunoSEQ multiplex PCR; TCRdb has only the in-frame clones, and not every one. In the table there are about 160,000 clones, 82% of which are singletons. This sequence joins TRBV7-9 and TRBJ1-5, with D possibly TRBD1 on 5 matching bases. Input material: PBMCs. The origin of this receptor is a girl aged 2-10 years in good health and CMV-seropositive. This CDR3 is CASSLAGGDQPQHF. The CDR3 nucleotides read TGTGCCAGCAGCTTAGCCGGGGGTGATCAGCCCCAGCATTTT.